The sequence of this TCR beta chain was determined in a study of control samples from healthy donors and cancer patients. Sequencing used immunoSEQ multiplex PCR; TCRdb keeps in-frame clones, though not all of them. Of tens of thousands of clones in the sample, around 89% were seen once. The germline gives CDR1 KGHDR, CDR2 SFDVKD. V gave up 8 bases and J gave up 5 bases; unmatched junction bases: 11. The CDR3 is 15 residues long. The sequenced sample consisted of PBMCs. The clonotype was recovered from a man in his 60s with colorectal cancer. The chain links TRBV24-1 to TRBJ2-7, with 10 bases lining up with TRBD2. The CDR3 coding sequence is TGTGCCACCAATCTTAGCGGGGGGCCGCCTAACGAGCAGTACTTC. Its protein is CATNLSGGPPNEQYF.